The entry that follows covers one T cell receptor (beta chain) sequence. No antigen is known for it. These data originate in a study of identifying expanded T cells in peripheral blood. Collection occurred without any documented infections or immune events in donors. Using immunoSEQ multiplex PCR, the repertoire was profiled, and TCRdb retains in-frame clones only, with some absent. The sample carries 90,000 to 110,000 clones, approximately 90% recorded once. Germline CDR1 reads LNHNV; CDR2 reads YYDKDF (reference sequence). The CDR3 sequence is 13 residues long. V trimming: 4 bases; J trimming: 8 bases; junction bases outside the gene matches: 7. Regarding the study as a whole: Roughly two-week clone count variance significantly increased as total template count grew. Differentially abundant clones: roughly 1.2 between replicates, around 16 at around 14 days, 18 to 20 at four.

The sequencing sample was made of blood. The genes are TRBV15 and TRBJ1-2; TRBD1 matches at 7 bases. This TCR came from a person between 18 and 70 years old in good health. CDR3 sequence: CATSTLQGGGYTF. The CDR3 nucleotides read TGTGCCACCAGCACCCTCCAGGGGGGCGGCTACACCTTC.